This T cell receptor beta chain was found in a study of spatial heterogeneity in lung cancer. As for the study in general: Raw sequencing reads included, on average, more than nine appearances of each unique TCR and UMI combination.

The J segment lost 7 bases and the V segment lost 3 bases, leaving 5 bases of the junction unmatched. Germline V lookup: CDR1 KGHSH, CDR2 LQKENI. The CDR3 runs to 14 residues. Specified time point: sample taken at primary tumor resection. No cells were sorted before sequencing. The whole RNA sequenced was extracted from tumor, nontumor lung or frozen PBMC. This clonotype was detected many times. No antigen is known for it. This beta chain is an off-target read within a library intended for alpha chains, so its frequency means little. General observations from the study: In blood, ubiquitous expanded tumor TCRs appeared more at resection than follow-up.

TCRdb passed the 5' RACE reads through MiXCR, listing each CDR3 protein once. Of about 7,000 distinct CDR3 sequences in the sample, around 8.6% were seen once. The sequencing here drew on PBMCs, taken at surgery. The gene calls are TRBV18 and TRBJ2-7; TRBD1 aligns across 11 bases. The clonotype comes from a male donor with early-stage non-small cell lung cancer. The CDR3 DNA follows: TGTGCCAGCTCACCGGGACAGGGGGTGGGTGAGCAGTACTTC. Encoded protein: CASSPGQGVGEQYF.